The entry that follows covers one TCR beta chain sequence. Naive CD8 cells lacked CD45RO and underwent positive selection for CCR7, leaving out terminally differentiated effector memory CD45RA+ cells. Among the donors, all were Caucasian adults who lived in Nashville, Tennessee. The record originates from a study of shared clonotypes between healthy human individuals. The authors loaded roughly 200 ng DNA, 25,000 to 30,000 T cell genomes, into sorted-subset replicate PCRs. TCRdb keeps only in-frame clones here, not all; method: immunoSEQ multiplex PCR. This sample yields about 2.2 million clones, of which around 93% are seen a single time; about 1.6% belongs to the top ten. CDR1 is MNHEY, CDR2 SVGAGI, per germline. V gave up 5 bases and J gave up 6 bases; unmatched junction bases: 5. The CDR3 loop spans 13 amino acids.

The clonotype was recovered from a man between 18 and 29 years old in good health. Some clones in this sample may be carry-over from other donors' samples. V and J are TRBV6-5 and TRBJ2-3; 7 nucleotides agree with TRBD1. The sequencing input was naive CD8+ T cells from PBMCs. The CDR3 DNA is TGTGCCAGCAGTCGCGGACAGGTTGATACGCAGTATTTT. Encoded protein: CASSRGQVDTQYF.